The T cell receptor beta chain under discussion was sequenced for a study of cytomegalovirus exposure and HLA in healthy donors. Study-level information: A prior study identified some 100 million unique TCR beta sequences from about 200 million T cells.

The PCR employed 60 Vbeta primers together with 13 Jbeta primers. Under the authors' procedure: There were around 80 million unique TCR beta chains by a later count, and approximately 10 million of them were shared. Sequencing used immunoSEQ multiplex PCR; TCRdb keeps in-frame clones, though not all of them. V and J calls plus clone size are reproduced from that table; the DNA served to infer D and trimming. The sample shows 100,000 to 150,000 clones, roughly 82% of them seen only once. CDR3 length: 17 residues. The germline V and J ends were trimmed by 4 bases and 2 bases, with 19 bases remaining between them. Germline V CDR1 and CDR2: SGHNT, YYREEE (reference sequence).

Sequenced: PBMCs. This sequence originates from a boy younger than 18 in good health and CMV-seronegative. J is TRBJ2-1 and V is TRBV5-4; D might be TRBD1 (6 bases). The CDR3 sequence is CASSPDGTRPPYNEQFF. The CDR3 nucleotides are TGTGCCAGCAGCCCGGATGGGACACGACCTCCCTACAATGAGCAGTTCTTC. Supplemented by reference TRBV5-4 and TRBJ2-1, the full variable domain reads ETGVTQSPTHLIKTRGQQVTLRCSSQSGHNTVSWYQQALGQGPQFIFQYYREEENGRGNFPPRFSGLQFPNYSSELNVNALELDDSALYLCASSPDGTRPPYNEQFFGPGTRLTVL.